This TCR beta chain was sequenced in a study of blood T cell repertoires in COVID-19. For the study at large: COVID-19 samples collected from the United States, Italy and Spain covered acute and convalescent phases. T cells, B-cell-depleted T cells, or PBMCs provided the cDNA or gDNA that served as material.

The CDR3 length is 13 residues. V gave up 1 base and J gave up 5 bases, with 5 bases separating them. Germline CDR1 is KGHSH and CDR2 is LQKENI. Assay used: immunoSEQ multiplex PCR; TCRdb lists only in-frame clones, some missing. Of approximately 220,000 clones detected, approximately 84% appear once; the ten largest clones hold around 8%. This chain uses TRBV18 with TRBJ2-2; D gene ambiguous. This TCR derives from a woman older than 75 with acute or convalescent COVID-19. Sequenced input: peripheral blood. Here the CDR3 reads CASSPQRTGELFF. The CDR3 coding sequence is TGTGCCAGCTCACCACAGAGAACCGGGGAGCTGTTTTTT.